These T cell receptor beta chains were read from a single sample in a study of shared clonotypes between healthy human individuals. Only in-frame clones appear in the TCRdb table, and some are missing; sequencing was by immunoSEQ multiplex PCR. This table has around 1,100,000 clones, 70% to 80% appearing once. The sequencing sample was made of memory CD4+ T cells from PBMCs. These receptors were collected from a man younger than 30 in good health. Some clones in this sample may be carry-over from other donors' samples. The CDR3 runs from the conserved cysteine through the conserved F or W. Fields, in order: J gene, D gene, V gene, clone size, CDR3 DNA, CDR3 protein. The D gene is left open where the match is weak. Some rows mark clone size as missing; the rest say once, few, many or name a class of expanded clone.

TRBJ1-2	TRBD1	TRBV6-5	NA	TGTGCCAGCAGACGGACGGAGGGGACAGGGGTTGGCTACACCTTC	CASRRTEGTGVGYTF
TRBJ2-1	NA	TRBV28	NA	TGTGCCACCTACCCATCACGGGCGGGGAATGAGCAGTTCTTC	CATYPSRAGNEQFF
TRBJ1-2	TRBD1	TRBV7-2	NA	TGTGCCAGCAGCCGCACACAGGGGGCGGATGGCTACACCTTC	CASSRTQGADGYTF
TRBJ2-2	NA	TRBV15	NA	TGTGCCACCAGCAGAGATCCCCTAGCGACCGGGGAGCTGTTTTTT	CATSRDPLATGELFF
TRBJ1-2	NA	TRBV5-1	NA	TGCGCCAGCAGCTTGAAGGCGGATTATGGCTACACCTTC	CASSLKADYGYTF
TRBJ2-5	NA	TRBV20-1	NA	TGCAGTGCTATGACAGGAGAGACCCAGTACTTC	CSAMTGETQYF
TRBJ2-3	TRBD2	TRBV7-2	NA	TGTGCCAGCAGCTCGACTAGCGGGAGTGGGGCAGATACGCAGTATTTT	CASSSTSGSGADTQYF
TRBJ2-3	NA	TRBV29-1	NA	TGCAGCCTCGTAGTAGATACGCAGTATTTT	CSLVVDTQYF
TRBJ1-5	NA	TRBV19	NA	TGTGCCAGTAGTCTATTATTTCAGCCCCAGCATTTT	CASSLLFQPQHF
TRBJ2-6	NA	TRBV7-9	NA	TGTGCCAGCAGCTCCATCCGAAATTCTCTGGGGGCCAACGTCCTGACTTTC	CASSSIRNSLGANVLTF
TRBJ2-2	NA	TRBV27	NA	TGTGCCACACTTCCCCGGGACAAAAACACCGGGGAGCTGTTTTTT	CATLPRDKNTGELFF
TRBJ1-2	NA	TRBV28	NA	TGTGCCAGCAGTTTACTGGCCGGTCTCTATGGCTACACCTTC	CASSLLAGLYGYTF
TRBJ1-1	NA	TRBV5-1	NA	TGCGCCAGCAGCTTGGTACGGGGGCGAACTGAAGCTTTCTTT	CASSLVRGRTEAFF
TRBJ1-1	NA	TRBV7-9	NA	TGTGCCAGCAGCCCTCGGACAGCCGTGATGAACACTGAAGCTTTCTTT	CASSPRTAVMNTEAFF
TRBJ2-5	NA	TRBV6-5	few	TGTGCCAGCAGTTTAGATTGGAGTGCCTACGAGGAGACCCAGTACTTC	CASSLDWSAYEETQYF
TRBJ2-3	NA	TRBV6-1	NA	TGTGCCAGCAGTGAACATGGGGTTCGGGGCACAGATACGCAGTATTTT	CASSEHGVRGTDTQYF
TRBJ2-2	TRBD2	TRBV28	NA	TGTGCCAGCAGTTCTAGCGGGAGAAATGGGGCCGGGGAGCTGTTTTTT	CASSSSGRNGAGELFF
TRBJ2-1	TRBD2	TRBV19	once	TGTGCCAGTAGTCCGTTACTCTTAGCGGGAGGGTACAATGAGCAGTTCTTC	CASSPLLLAGGYNEQFF
TRBJ1-1	NA	TRBV29-1	NA	TGCAGCGCTGACCAGGATGGCACTGAAGCTTTCTTT	CSADQDGTEAFF
TRBJ1-1	NA	TRBV19	NA	TGTGCCAGTAGTATAGGGGGGGCGCTGACTGAAGCTTTCTTT	CASSIGGALTEAFF
TRBJ2-7	TRBD2	TRBV28	NA	TGTGCCAGCAGCCGTGCGGAGGGAGGGGACTACGAGCAGTACTTC	CASSRAEGGDYEQYF
TRBJ2-1	NA	TRBV5-4	NA	TGTGCCAGCTCTTTCACCCAGAGCTCCTACAATGAGCAGTTCTTC	CASSFTQSSYNEQFF
TRBJ2-7	TRBD2	TRBV29-1	NA	TGCAGCGTGACTAGCGGGTACGAGCAGTACTTC	CSVTSGYEQYF
TRBJ1-2	TRBD1	TRBV28	once	TGTGCCAGCAGGTCCGGGACAGGGGCCTCGGGCTACACCTTC	CASRSGTGASGYTF
TRBJ2-1	NA	TRBV27	NA	TGTGCCAGCAGTTTAGGTGGGAATGAGCAGTTCTTC	CASSLGGNEQFF
TRBJ2-2	NA	TRBV5-1	few	TGCGCCAGCAGCTTGCCGGGCAGGGCGGACACCGGGGAGCTGTTTTTT	CASSLPGRADTGELFF
TRBJ1-5	NA	TRBV4-3	few	TGCGCCAGCAGCCAAGATAGGGGTCAGCCCCAGCATTTT	CASSQDRGQPQHF
TRBJ2-7	TRBD1	TRBV28	NA	TGTGCCAGCGGCCCCTGGGACAGGGCGTACGAGCAGTACTTC	CASGPWDRAYEQYF
TRBJ1-1	NA	TRBV7-2	once	TGTGCCATCGGGCCGGCAGGGGCCCTCGCCACTGAAGCTTTCTTT	CAIGPAGALATEAFF
TRBJ1-4	NA	TRBV7-9	NA	TGTGCCAGCAGCTTACTATCTAGGCTGAATGAAAAACTGTTTTTT	CASSLLSRLNEKLFF
TRBJ2-7	NA	TRBV5-1	NA	TGCGCCAGCAGTGCTTCGTCCTACGAGCAGTACTTC	CASSASSYEQYF
TRBJ1-2	TRBD1	TRBV9	NA	TGTGCCAGCAGCGCCCACGGACAGGAAGGAAGCTACACCTTC	CASSAHGQEGSYTF
TRBJ2-7	TRBD2	TRBV5-1	NA	TGCGCCAGCCGTTTGGGACTAGCGGGAGGGATCGCCTACGAGCAGTACTTC	CASRLGLAGGIAYEQYF
TRBJ1-4	TRBD1	TRBV19	NA	TGTGCCAGTAGTATAGGTCCGGGACAGATTAATGAAAAACTGTTTTTT	CASSIGPGQINEKLFF
TRBJ2-4	TRBD2	TRBV4-3	NA	TGCGCCAGCAGCCAAGAGGAAGTGAGGATAGCGGGAGGGCCTGGCAAAAACATTCAGTACTTC	CASSQEEVRIAGGPGKNIQYF
TRBJ1-1	NA	TRBV7-9	NA	TGTGCCAGCAGCCTTACTTCGGGGTCCACTGAAGCTTTCTTT	CASSLTSGSTEAFF
TRBJ1-1	NA	TRBV15	NA	TGTGCCACCAGCAGAGGGTTCCTCGAGACTTTCTTT	CATSRGFLETFF
TRBJ2-5	TRBD1	TRBV5-1	NA	TGCGCCAGCAGTAGAGGACAGGGAAGGGAGACCCAGTACTTC	CASSRGQGRETQYF
TRBJ2-5	NA	TRBV5-1	NA	TGCGCCAGCAGCTCCCCCGACAGAGGGGAGACCCAGTACTTC	CASSSPDRGETQYF
TRBJ1-5	TRBD1	TRBV6-1	NA	TGTGCCAGCAGTACCCGGGACAGGGGAGATCAGCCCCAGCATTTT	CASSTRDRGDQPQHF
TRBJ1-4	TRBD1	TRBV28	few	TGTGCCAGCAGTTCTGATACAGGGGGGGCTAATGAAAAACTGTTTTTT	CASSSDTGGANEKLFF
TRBJ2-3	NA	TRBV5-1	NA	NA	CASSLVGPGDTQYF
TRBJ2-2	TRBD2	TRBV11-3	NA	TGTGCCAGCAGCTTCGGGACTAGCGGGAGGGCGAACACCGGGGAGCTGTTTTTT	CASSFGTSGRANTGELFF
TRBJ1-1	NA	TRBV18	NA	TGTGCCAGCTCACCACGTTTGGGCTCGGACACTGAAGCTTTCTTT	CASSPRLGSDTEAFF
TRBJ1-5	NA	TRBV28	few	TGTGCCAGCAGTTATGTTGGGGGATATAGCAATCAGCCCCAGCATTTT	CASSYVGGYSNQPQHF
TRBJ2-7	TRBD2	TRBV7-8	NA	TGTGCCAGCAGCCTGGGACTAGCGGCCGCCCCCTACGAGCAGTACTTC	CASSLGLAAAPYEQYF
TRBJ2-7	TRBD1	TRBV18	NA	TGTGCCAGCTCACCAGGGGACAGGGTCGGCGAGCAGTACTTC	CASSPGDRVGEQYF
TRBJ1-6	TRBD1	TRBV30	NA	TGTGCCTGGAGTGGAGACAGGGGGGCATCACCCCTCCACTTT	CAWSGDRGASPLHF
TRBJ1-5	NA	TRBV2	NA	TGTGCCAGAGGGGCAGAGGGTAGCAATCAGCCCCAGCATTTT	CARGAEGSNQPQHF
TRBJ1-1	NA	TRBV11-2	NA	TGTGCCAGCAGCTTAGCTCTGATGAACACTGAAGCTTTCTTT	CASSLALMNTEAFF
TRBJ2-2	TRBD1	TRBV10-3	NA	TGTGCCATCAGTCAGGACAGGGGTACCGGGGAGCTGTTTTTT	CAISQDRGTGELFF